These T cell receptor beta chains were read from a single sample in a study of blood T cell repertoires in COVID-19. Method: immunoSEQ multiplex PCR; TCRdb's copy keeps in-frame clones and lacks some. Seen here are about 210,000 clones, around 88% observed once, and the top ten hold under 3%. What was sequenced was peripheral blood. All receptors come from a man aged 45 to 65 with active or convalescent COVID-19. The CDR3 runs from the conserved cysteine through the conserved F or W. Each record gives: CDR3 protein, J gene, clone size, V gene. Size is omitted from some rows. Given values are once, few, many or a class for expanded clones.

CDR3 protein: CASSLMTSGRWGEQFF
J gene: TRBJ2-1
clone size: NA
V gene: TRBV7-8

CDR3 protein: CASRNEGAGGELFF
J gene: TRBJ2-2
clone size: NA
V gene: TRBV5-4

CDR3 protein: CASSFRDRAYEQYF
J gene: TRBJ2-7
clone size: NA
V gene: TRBV28

CDR3 protein: CASSPGDRSYGYTF
J gene: TRBJ1-2
clone size: NA
V gene: TRBV18

CDR3 protein: CASSPRLRGGYEQYF
J gene: TRBJ2-7
clone size: few
V gene: TRBV11-1

CDR3 protein: CASSVGVQGVNTEAFF
J gene: TRBJ1-1
clone size: NA
V gene: TRBV9

CDR3 protein: CSVDQVNYGYTF
J gene: TRBJ1-2
clone size: NA
V gene: TRBV29-1

CDR3 protein: CAWAGGRFSYNEQFF
J gene: TRBJ2-1
clone size: NA
V gene: TRBV30

CDR3 protein: CSVARGEDTEAFF
J gene: TRBJ1-1
clone size: NA
V gene: TRBV29-1

CDR3 protein: CASSGPPPGAGLDEQYF
J gene: TRBJ2-7
clone size: NA
V gene: TRBV5-6

CDR3 protein: CASSLEDRGLYEQYF
J gene: TRBJ2-7
clone size: NA
V gene: TRBV5-1

CDR3 protein: CASSLDRPNTGELFF
J gene: TRBJ2-2
clone size: NA
V gene: TRBV7-2

CDR3 protein: CASSYSGTADSPLHF
J gene: TRBJ1-6
clone size: few
V gene: TRBV6-6

CDR3 protein: CASSGEGELFF
J gene: TRBJ2-2
clone size: few
V gene: TRBV5-4

CDR3 protein: CASSLRGQRGNGYTF
J gene: TRBJ1-2
clone size: NA
V gene: TRBV7-3

CDR3 protein: CASSEGVEGEQFF
J gene: TRBJ2-1
clone size: NA
V gene: TRBV6-4